This T cell receptor (beta chain) stems from a study of blood T cell repertoires in COVID-19. V was clipped by 0 bases and J by 2 bases, with 10 bases between them. Germline V gives CDR1 SGHRS, CDR2 YFSETQ. This CDR3 region has 15 residues. Per the original methods: From reference gene primer amplification, estimates of nucleated cell counts were derived. Method: immunoSEQ multiplex PCR; TCRdb's copy keeps in-frame clones and lacks some. The D gene and trimming were derived from the DNA, and the V and J assignments and clone size from that table. The table has 76,000 or so clones, around 91% seen once.

The chain employs TRBV5-1 and TRBJ2-3; a weak D match, TRBD2 (5 bases). The TCR was taken from a human donor in a cohort sampled during active COVID-19. Sequencing input: peripheral blood. The CDR3 here is CASSLALAATDTQYF. CDR3 DNA sequence: TGCGCCAGCAGCTTGGCCCTAGCCGCCACAGATACGCAGTATTTT.